This TCR beta chain is from a study of beta chain features in type 1 diabetes (dated by TCRdb to 2016 to 2019). In the study overall: Mean age, gender distribution, total cell number and subset yield did not differ between patients and healthy donors. Naive and central memory subsets were obtained from all 28 donors, but regulatory and stem cell-like memory subsets were isolated from only 8 patients and roughly eight healthy donors. A total of around 100 million sorted cells were examined across all samples, and RNA yield correlated strongly with the number of cells per subset. In the study, recently diagnosed type 1 diabetes patients and matched healthy donors were compared on the TCRB repertoires of their sorted circulating CD4+ T cell subsets. Points the paper makes about the study in general: Patients with type 1 diabetes made fewer insertions and deleted more nucleotides at VDJ recombination sites, implying thymic rearrangement abnormalities. A moderate but significant shortening of TCRB CDR3 length was observed in type 1 diabetes patients in all four CD4+ subsets. Naive, central memory and regulatory TCRB repertoires appeared to be more alike among patients than among healthy donors. PCR might favor shorter templates, but patient and control samples were amplified and corrected together, so any skew would affect both groups equally. Because the HLA sub-analyses included only small numbers of individuals, any influence of HLA type on TCRB rearrangement was left unresolved. Because cDNA rather than genomic DNA was sequenced, highly expressing activated cells could have been over-represented, although no difference in activation and CD3 levels was found between groups.

This clone has more than one count but fewer than ten. Its recognized antigen is unknown. No base quality information exists; no much larger clone differs at one position. All of the isolated RNA was reverse transcribed with the High Capacity cDNA Reverse Transcription Kit, so expressed TCRB transcripts were sequenced. Naive, central memory and regulatory T cell samples underwent deep immunoSEQ sequencing, averaging around 4 million total reads per sample. Sorted cells were lysed in RLT buffer and RNA was extracted with DNase-treated RNeasy Micro or Mini kits, depending on cell number. To prevent cross-contamination, every cell subset was processed on its own, while patient and healthy donor samples were processed together. Using the immunoSEQ multiplex PCR, TCRB sequences were amplified from cDNA into 87-bp fragments spanning the CDR3 region. Sequencing of the amplicons was performed on the Illumina HiSeq platform. Per the original workflow: Synthetic template baselines were used to correct PCR bias computationally, reads within Hamming distance 2 were collapsed together, and singletons that could not be merged were discarded. Reads were aligned to IMGT to assign V, D and J genes, CDR3 length, and insertions or deletions at six rearrangement sites. Within each subset, clonotype counts were normalized to the number of sorted cells before true diversity and Gini coefficients were calculated with the tcR R package. Repertoire sharing was quantified using the overlap coefficient calculated on TCRB nucleotide sequences. As a proxy for the pre-selection repertoire, out-of-frame TCRB sequences from naive cells were analyzed. TCRdb obtained this table from immuneACCESS and retained in-frame rearrangements with V and J assigned. These tables miss some clones; where compared with another copy, unresolved V genes account for less than half of the shortfall, and the remainder is unexplained. Clone size and the V and J calls come from that table; the DNA yielded D and trimming. In this sample the table shows 860,000 or so clones, about 17% of which occur a single time. The ten top clones hold around 0.02% of the sample.

Each donor gave one peripheral blood draw, approximately 110 mL on average, collected into heparinised tubes. A BD FACSAria II was used to sort naive, central memory, regulatory and stem cell-like memory CD4+ T cells with a panel that included CD45RO, CCR7, CD25, CD127, CD95 and CD27. All sorted populations exceeded 95% purity. PBMCs were isolated right away by Lymphoprep density gradient centrifugation and were stained directly, without culture. Samples were stained and sorted in pairs, with one healthy donor and one patient per experiment, so that batch effects were minimized. V is shortened by 4 bases, J by 8 bases, and the region joining them spans 17 bases. CDR1 and CDR2 were assigned from the germline V gene as SNHLY and FYNNEI. Reading from cysteine to phenylalanine, the CDR3 counts 14 amino acids. Just the 42-base CDR3 DNA is kept, in frame starting at base 1.

The rearrangement joined TRBV2 to TRBJ1-2, with TRBD1 as a weak D call on 5 bases. Sequenced sample: naive CD4+ T cells from blood. In the paper's terms, the cell subset or site label means: true naive CD4+ T cells. This TCR came from a woman between 18 and 29 years old in good health. The DNA sequence is as follows: TGTGCCAGCAGTGGGGGACTGTCTGTTGGAGGCTACACCTTC. It translates as CASSGGLSVGGYTF.